This T cell receptor beta chain was recovered during a study of cytomegalovirus exposure and HLA in healthy donors. The germline V gene encodes CDR1 LGHNA and CDR2 YNFKEQ. The CDR3 runs to 12 residues. V was trimmed by 3 bases and J by 3 bases, leaving 4 bases between them. PCR used 60 Vbeta primers and 13 Jbeta primers. Measured with immunoSEQ multiplex PCR; TCRdb has only the in-frame clones, and not every one. Among about 130,000 clones listed, about four fifths were seen once. With regard to this clone: Antigen specificity is unknown.

Study observations and caveats: Later analysis identified a missense DCLRE1C variant that was linked to TCR beta V- and J-gene trimming. According to the study, roughly 180 TCR beta chains were cytomegalovirus-associated. There was a cluster of highly shared sequence variants that was likely a sequencing artifact.

What was sequenced was PBMCs. The sequence derives from a man in his late teens or twenties in good health and CMV-seronegative. The J gene is TRBJ2-3, the V gene TRBV4-2; D is uncertain. The CDR3 sequence is CASSQRTDTQYF. CDR3 coding DNA: TGTGCCAGCAGCCAGAGGACAGATACGCAGTATTTT.